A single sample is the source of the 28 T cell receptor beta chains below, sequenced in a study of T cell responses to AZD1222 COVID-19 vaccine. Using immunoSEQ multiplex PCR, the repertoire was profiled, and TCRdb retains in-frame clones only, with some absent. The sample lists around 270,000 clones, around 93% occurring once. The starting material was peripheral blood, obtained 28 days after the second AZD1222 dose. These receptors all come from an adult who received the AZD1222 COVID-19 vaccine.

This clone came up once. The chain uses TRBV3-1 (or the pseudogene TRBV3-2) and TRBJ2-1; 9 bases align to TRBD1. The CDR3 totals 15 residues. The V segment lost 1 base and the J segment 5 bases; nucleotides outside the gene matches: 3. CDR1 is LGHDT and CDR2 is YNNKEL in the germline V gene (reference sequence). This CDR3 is CASSQARQGDNEQFF. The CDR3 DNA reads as TGTGCCAGCAGCCAAGCCCGACAGGGGGACAATGAGCAGTTCTTC.

The CDR3 DNA reads TGTGCCAGCTCACCGGGAGGAATGAACACTGAAGCTTTCTTT. Protein: CASSPGGMNTEAFF. The rearrangement links TRBV18 to TRBJ1-1; D remains ambiguous. This CDR3 comprises 14 residues. Germline CDR1 is KGHSH and CDR2 is LQKENI. Trimming cost V 3 bases and J 0 bases, with 8 bases left between them.

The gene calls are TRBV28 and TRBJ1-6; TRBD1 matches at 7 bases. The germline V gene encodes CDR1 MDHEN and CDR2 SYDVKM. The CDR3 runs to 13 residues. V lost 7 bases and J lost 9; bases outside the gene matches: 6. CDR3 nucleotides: TGTGCCAGCATCAGGGGGGTTGGTTCACCCCTCCACTTT. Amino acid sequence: CASIRGVGSPLHF.

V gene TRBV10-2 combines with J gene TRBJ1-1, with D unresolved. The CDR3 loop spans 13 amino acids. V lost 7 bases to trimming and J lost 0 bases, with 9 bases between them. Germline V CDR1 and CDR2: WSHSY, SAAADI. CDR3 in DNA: TGCGCCAGCATGGCCTTCTTGAACACTGAAGCTTTCTTT. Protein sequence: CASMAFLNTEAFF.

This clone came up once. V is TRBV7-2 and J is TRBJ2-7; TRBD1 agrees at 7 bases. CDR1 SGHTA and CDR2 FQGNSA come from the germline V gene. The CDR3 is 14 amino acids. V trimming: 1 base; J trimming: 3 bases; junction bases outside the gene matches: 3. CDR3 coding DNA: TGTGCCAGCAGCTTAGGCCCAGGGGGCTACGAGCAGTACTTC. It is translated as CASSLGPGGYEQYF.

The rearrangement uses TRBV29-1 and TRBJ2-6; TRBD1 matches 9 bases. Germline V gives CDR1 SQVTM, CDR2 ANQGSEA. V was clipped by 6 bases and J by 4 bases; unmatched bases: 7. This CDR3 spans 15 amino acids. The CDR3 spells CSVLQGATGANVLTF. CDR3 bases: TGCAGCGTACTACAGGGGGCTACGGGGGCCAACGTCCTGACTTTC.

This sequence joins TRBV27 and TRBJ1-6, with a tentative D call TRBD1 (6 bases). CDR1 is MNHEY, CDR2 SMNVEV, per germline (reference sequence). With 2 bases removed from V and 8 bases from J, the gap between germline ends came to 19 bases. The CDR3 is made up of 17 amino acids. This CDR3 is CASSLSTGWGVDSPLHF. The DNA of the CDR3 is TGTGCCAGCAGTTTAAGTACAGGGTGGGGCGTTGATTCACCCCTCCACTTT.

For the CDR3, the DNA is TGTGCCAGCAGCCTGGACGGAGGCTCCTATAATTCACCCCTCCACTTT. The encoded protein is CASSLDGGSYNSPLHF. The chain is built from TRBV2 and TRBJ1-6; no reliable D call. The germline V and J ends were trimmed by 6 bases and 0 bases, with 12 bases remaining between them. Germline V gives CDR1 SNHLY, CDR2 FYNNEI. The CDR3 covers 16 residues.

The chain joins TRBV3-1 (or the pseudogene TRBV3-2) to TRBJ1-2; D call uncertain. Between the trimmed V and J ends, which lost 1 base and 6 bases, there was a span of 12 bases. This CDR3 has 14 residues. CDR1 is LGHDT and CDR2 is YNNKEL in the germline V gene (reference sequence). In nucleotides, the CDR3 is TGTGCCAGCAGCCAAGGAGAAGGGTCTCATGGCTACACCTTC. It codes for CASSQGEGSHGYTF.

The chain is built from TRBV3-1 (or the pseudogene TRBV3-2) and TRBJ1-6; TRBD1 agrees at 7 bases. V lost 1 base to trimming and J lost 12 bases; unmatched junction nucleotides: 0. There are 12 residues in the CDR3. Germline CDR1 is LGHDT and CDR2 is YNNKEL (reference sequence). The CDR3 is CASSQAGGPLHF. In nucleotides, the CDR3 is TGTGCCAGCAGCCAAGCAGGGGGACCCCTCCACTTT.

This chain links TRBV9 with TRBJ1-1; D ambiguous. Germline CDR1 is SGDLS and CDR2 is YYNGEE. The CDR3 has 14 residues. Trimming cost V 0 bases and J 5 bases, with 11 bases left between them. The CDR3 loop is CASSVAGRGTEAFF. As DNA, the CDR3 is TGTGCCAGCAGCGTAGCAGGACGTGGGACTGAAGCTTTCTTT.

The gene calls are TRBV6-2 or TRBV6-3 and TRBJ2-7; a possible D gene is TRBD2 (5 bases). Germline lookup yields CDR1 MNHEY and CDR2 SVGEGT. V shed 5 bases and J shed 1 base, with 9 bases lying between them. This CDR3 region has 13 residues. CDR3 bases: TGTGCCAGCAGTCTCGGCGGGTCCTACGAGCAGTACTTC. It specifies CASSLGGSYEQYF.

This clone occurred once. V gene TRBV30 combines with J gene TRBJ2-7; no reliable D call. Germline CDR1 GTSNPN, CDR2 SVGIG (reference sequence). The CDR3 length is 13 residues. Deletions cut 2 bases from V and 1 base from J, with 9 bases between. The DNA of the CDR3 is TGTGCCTGGAGTTCCGGGTCATCCTACGAGCAGTACTTC. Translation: CAWSSGSSYEQYF.

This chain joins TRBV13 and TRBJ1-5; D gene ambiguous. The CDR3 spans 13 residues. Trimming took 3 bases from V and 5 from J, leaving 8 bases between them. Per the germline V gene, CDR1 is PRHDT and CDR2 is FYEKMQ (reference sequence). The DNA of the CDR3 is TGTGCCAGCAGCTTTGGTAGTTATCAGCCCCAGCATTTT. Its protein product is CASSFGSYQPQHF.

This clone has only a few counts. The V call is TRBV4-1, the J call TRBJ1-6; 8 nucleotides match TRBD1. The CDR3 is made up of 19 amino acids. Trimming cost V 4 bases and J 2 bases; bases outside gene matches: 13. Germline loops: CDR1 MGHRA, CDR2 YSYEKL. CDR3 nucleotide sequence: TGCGCCAGCAGCCCGTTAATCGTCAGGGGGCCTACCTATAATTCACCCCTCCACTTT. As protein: CASSPLIVRGPTYNSPLHF.

The CDR3: CASSQQGMSGTQYF. In DNA, the CDR3 is TGTGCCAGCAGCCAGCAGGGCATGTCCGGGACCCAGTACTTC. The chain carries TRBV3-1 (or the pseudogene TRBV3-2) and TRBJ2-5, with D tentatively TRBD1 (5 bases). The CDR3 covers 14 residues. CDR1 and CDR2 (germline): LGHDT, YNNKEL (reference sequence). With 3 bases removed from V and 7 bases from J, the gap between germline ends came to 15 bases.

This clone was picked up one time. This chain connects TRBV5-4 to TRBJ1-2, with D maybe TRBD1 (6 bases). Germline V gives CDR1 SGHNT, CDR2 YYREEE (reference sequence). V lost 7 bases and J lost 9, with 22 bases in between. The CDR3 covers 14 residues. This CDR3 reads CASGRPDSHGSYTF. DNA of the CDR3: TGTGCCAGCGGCCGGCCGGACAGCCATGGAAGCTACACCTTC.

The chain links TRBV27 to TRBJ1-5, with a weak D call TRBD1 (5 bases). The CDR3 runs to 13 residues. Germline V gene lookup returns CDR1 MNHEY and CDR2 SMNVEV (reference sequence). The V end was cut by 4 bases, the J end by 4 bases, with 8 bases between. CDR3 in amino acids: CASSWGGNQPQHF. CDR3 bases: TGTGCCAGCAGTTGGGGCGGGAATCAGCCCCAGCATTTT.

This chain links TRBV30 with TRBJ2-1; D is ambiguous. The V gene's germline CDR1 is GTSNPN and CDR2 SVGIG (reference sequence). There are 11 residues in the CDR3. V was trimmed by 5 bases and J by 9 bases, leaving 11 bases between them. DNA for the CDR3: TGTGCCTGGTCCACGGGTTTTGAGCAGTTCTTC. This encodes CAWSTGFEQFF.

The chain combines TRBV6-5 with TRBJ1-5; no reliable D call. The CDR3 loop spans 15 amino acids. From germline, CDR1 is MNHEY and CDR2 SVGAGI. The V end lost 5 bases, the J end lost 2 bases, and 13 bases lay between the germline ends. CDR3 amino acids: CASSTGVGGNQPQHF. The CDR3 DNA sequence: TGTGCCAGCAGTACCGGGGTTGGTGGCAATCAGCCCCAGCATTTT.

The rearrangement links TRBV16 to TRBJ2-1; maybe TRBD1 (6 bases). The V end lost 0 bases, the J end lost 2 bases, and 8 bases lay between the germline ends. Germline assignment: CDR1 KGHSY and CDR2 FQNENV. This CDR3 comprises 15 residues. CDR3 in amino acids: CASSQSRTAYNEQFF. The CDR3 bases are TGTGCCAGCAGCCAATCTAGGACAGCCTACAATGAGCAGTTCTTC.

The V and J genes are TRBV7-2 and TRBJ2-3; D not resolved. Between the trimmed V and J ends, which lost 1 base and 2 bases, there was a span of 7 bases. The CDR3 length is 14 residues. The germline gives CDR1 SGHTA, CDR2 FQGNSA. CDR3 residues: CASSLDSFTDTQYF. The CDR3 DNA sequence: TGTGCCAGCAGCTTAGACTCATTCACAGATACGCAGTATTTT.

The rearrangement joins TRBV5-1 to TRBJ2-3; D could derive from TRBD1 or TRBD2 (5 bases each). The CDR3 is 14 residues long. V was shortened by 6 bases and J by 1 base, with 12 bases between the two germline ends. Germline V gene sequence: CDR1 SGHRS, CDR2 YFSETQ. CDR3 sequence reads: CASTLQEGTDTQYF. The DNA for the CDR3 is TGCGCCAGCACCTTACAGGAGGGCACAGATACGCAGTATTTT.

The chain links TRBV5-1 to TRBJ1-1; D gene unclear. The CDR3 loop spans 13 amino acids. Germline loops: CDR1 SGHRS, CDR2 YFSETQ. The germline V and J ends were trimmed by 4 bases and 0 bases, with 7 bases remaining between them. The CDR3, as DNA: TGCGCCAGCAGCGTGGGAGTGAACACTGAAGCTTTCTTT. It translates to CASSVGVNTEAFF.

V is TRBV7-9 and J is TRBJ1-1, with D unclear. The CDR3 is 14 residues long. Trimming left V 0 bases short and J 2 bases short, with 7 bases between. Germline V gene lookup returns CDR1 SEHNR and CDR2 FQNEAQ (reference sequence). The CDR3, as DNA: TGTGCCAGCAGCTTAGCTGGAGGTAACACTGAAGCTTTCTTT. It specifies CASSLAGGNTEAFF.

The CDR3 is CASSYLTGLNYGYTF. CDR3 sequence (DNA): TGTGCCAGCAGTTACTTGACAGGCCTTAACTATGGCTACACCTTC. This chain connects TRBV6-6 to TRBJ1-2, with a weak D call TRBD1 (6 bases). In germline, CDR1 is MNHNY, CDR2 SVGAGI (reference sequence). V lost 1 base to trimming and J lost 1 base, with 10 bases between them. This CDR3 contains 15 residues.

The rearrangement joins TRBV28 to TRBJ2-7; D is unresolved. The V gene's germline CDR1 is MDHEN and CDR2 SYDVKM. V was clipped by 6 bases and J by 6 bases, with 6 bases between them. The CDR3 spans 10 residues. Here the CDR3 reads CASSGREQYF. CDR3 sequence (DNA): TGTGCCAGCAGCGGGCGCGAGCAGTACTTC.

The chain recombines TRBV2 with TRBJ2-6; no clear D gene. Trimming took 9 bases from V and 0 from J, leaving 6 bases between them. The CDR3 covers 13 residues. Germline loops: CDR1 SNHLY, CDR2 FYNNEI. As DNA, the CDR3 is TGTGCCAGTCATGACTCTGGGGCCAACGTCCTGACTTTC. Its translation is CASHDSGANVLTF.